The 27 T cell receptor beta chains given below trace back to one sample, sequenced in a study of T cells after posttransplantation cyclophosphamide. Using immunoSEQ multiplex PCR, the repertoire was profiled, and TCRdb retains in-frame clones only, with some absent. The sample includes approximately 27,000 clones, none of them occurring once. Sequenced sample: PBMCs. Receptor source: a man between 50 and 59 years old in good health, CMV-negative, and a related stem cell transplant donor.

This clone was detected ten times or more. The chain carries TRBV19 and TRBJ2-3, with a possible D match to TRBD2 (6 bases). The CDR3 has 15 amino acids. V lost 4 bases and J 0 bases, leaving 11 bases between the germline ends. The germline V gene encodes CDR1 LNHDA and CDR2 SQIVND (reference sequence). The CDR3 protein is CASSTQSGSTDTQYF. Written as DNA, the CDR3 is TGTGCCAGTAGTACTCAAAGCGGGAGCACAGATACGCAGTATTTT. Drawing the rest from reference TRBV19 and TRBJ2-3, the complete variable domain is DGGITQSPKYLFRKEGQNVTLSCEQNLNHDAMYWYRQDPGQGLRLIYYSQIVNDFQKGDIAEGYSVSREKKESFPLTVTSAQKNPTAFYLCASSTQSGSTDTQYFGPGTRLTVL.

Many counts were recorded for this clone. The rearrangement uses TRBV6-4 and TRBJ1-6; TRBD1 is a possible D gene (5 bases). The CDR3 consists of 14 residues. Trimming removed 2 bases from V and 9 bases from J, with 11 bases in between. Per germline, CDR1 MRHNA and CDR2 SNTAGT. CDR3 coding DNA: TGTGCCAGCAGTGACCCCCGGGGGGGTTCACCCCTCCACTTT. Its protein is CASSDPRGGSPLHF.

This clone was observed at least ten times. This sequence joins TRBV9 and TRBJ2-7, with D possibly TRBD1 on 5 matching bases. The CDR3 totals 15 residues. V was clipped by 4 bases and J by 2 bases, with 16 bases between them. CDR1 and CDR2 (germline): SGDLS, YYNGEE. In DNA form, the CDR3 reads TGTGCCAGCAGCCCTTCGGACACGGCAGCCTACGAGCAGTACTTC. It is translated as CASSPSDTAAYEQYF.

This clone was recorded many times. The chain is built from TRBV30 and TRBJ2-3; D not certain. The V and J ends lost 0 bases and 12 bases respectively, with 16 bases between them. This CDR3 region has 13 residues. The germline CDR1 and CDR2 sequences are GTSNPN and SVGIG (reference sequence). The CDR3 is CAWSVGRLPSQYF. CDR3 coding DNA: TGTGCCTGGAGTGTAGGCCGACTCCCGAGTCAGTATTTT.

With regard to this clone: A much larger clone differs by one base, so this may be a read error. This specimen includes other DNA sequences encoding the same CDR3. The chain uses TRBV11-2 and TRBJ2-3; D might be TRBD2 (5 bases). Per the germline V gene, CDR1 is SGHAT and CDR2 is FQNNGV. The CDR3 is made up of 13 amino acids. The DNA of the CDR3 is TGTGCTAGCAGCCGGACTTATACAGATACGCAGTATTTT. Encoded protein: CASSRTYTDTQYF.

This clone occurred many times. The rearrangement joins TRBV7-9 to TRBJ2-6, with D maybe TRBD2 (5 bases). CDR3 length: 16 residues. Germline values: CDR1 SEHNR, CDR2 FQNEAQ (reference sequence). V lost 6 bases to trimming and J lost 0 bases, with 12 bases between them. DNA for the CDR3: TGTGCCAGCAGGTCCGGACTCGGCTCTGGGGCCAACGTCCTGACTTTC. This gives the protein CASRSGLGSGANVLTF. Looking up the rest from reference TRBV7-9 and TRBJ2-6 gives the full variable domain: DTGVSQNPRHKITKRGQNVTFRCDPISEHNRLYWYRQTLGQGPEFLTYFQNEAQLEKSRLLSDRFSAERPKGSFSTLEIQRTEQGDSAMYLCASRSGLGSGANVLTFGAGSRLTVL.

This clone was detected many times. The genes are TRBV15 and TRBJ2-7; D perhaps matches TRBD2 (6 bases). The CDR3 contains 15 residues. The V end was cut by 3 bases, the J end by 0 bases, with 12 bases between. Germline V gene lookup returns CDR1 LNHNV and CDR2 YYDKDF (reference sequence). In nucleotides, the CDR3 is TGTGCCACCAGCAGCCCTAGCGACGGCTCCTACGAGCAGTACTTC. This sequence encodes CATSSPSDGSYEQYF.

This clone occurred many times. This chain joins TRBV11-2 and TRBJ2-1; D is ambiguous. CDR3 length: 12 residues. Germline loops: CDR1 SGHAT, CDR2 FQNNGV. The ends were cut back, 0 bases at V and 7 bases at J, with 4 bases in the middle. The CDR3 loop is CASSLDRNEQFF. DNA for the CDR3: TGTGCCAGCAGCTTAGACCGGAATGAGCAGTTCTTC.

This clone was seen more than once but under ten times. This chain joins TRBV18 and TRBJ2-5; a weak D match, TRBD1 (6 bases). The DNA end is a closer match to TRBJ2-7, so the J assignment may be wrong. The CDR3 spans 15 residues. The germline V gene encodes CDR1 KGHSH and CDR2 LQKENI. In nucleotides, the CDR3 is TGTGCCAGCTCACCTCTTGGACAGACCCACTACGAGCAGTACTTC. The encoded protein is CASSPLGQTHYEQYF.

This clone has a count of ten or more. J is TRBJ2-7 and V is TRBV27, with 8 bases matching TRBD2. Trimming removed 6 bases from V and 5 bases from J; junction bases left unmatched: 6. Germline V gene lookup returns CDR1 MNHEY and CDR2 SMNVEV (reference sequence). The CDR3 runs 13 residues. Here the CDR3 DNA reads TGTGCCAGCAGGTTAGCGGGGTTCGACGAGCAGTACTTC. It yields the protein CASRLAGFDEQYF.

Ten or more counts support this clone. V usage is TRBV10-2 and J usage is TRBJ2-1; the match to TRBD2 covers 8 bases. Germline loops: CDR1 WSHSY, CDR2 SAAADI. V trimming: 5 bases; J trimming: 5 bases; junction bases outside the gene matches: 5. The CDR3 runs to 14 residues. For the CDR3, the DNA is TGCGCCAGCAGTCGGGAGGGGGTAAACAATGAGCAGTTCTTC. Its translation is CASSREGVNNEQFF.

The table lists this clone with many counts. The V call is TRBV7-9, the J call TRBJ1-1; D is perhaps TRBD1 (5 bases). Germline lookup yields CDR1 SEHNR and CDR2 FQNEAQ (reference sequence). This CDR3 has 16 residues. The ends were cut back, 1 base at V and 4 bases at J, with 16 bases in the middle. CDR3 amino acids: CASSLEGRGRGTEAFF. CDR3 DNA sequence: TGTGCCAGCAGCTTAGAGGGGCGGGGGAGAGGCACTGAAGCTTTCTTT.

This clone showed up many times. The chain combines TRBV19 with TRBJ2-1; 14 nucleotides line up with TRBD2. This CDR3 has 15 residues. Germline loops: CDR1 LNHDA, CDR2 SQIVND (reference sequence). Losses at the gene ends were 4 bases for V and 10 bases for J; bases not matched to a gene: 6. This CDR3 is CASSKGLAGGPEQFF. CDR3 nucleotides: TGTGCCAGTAGTAAAGGACTAGCGGGGGGACCCGAGCAGTTCTTC.

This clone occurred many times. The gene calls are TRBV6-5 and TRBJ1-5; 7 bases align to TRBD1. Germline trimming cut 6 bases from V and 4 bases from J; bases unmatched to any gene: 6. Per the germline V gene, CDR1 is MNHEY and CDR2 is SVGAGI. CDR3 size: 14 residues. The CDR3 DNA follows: TGTGCCAGCAGCCCCGGGACAGCTAATCAGCCCCAGCATTTT. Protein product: CASSPGTANQPQHF.

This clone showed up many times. The CDR3 DNA reads as TGTGCCAGCAGCCGGGACATGAGCTACGAGCAGTACTTC. Protein sequence: CASSRDMSYEQYF. The chain links TRBV6-5 to TRBJ2-7; D perhaps matches TRBD1 (6 bases). The CDR3 covers 13 residues. Germline V gene lookup returns CDR1 MNHEY and CDR2 SVGAGI. Deletions cut 6 bases from V and 3 bases from J, with 12 bases between.

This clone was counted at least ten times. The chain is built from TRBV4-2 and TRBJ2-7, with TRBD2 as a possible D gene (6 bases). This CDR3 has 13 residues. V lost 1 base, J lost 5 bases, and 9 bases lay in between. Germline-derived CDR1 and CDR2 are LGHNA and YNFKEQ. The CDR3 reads CASSQAGGNEQYF. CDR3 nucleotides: TGTGCCAGCAGCCAAGCTGGGGGGAACGAGCAGTACTTC.

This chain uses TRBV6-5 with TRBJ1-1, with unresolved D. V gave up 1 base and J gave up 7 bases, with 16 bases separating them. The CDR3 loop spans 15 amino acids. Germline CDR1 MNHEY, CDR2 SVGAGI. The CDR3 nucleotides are TGTGCCAGCAGTTACTATGTACCGGGAGGAGGTGAAGCTTTCTTT. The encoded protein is CASSYYVPGGGEAFF.

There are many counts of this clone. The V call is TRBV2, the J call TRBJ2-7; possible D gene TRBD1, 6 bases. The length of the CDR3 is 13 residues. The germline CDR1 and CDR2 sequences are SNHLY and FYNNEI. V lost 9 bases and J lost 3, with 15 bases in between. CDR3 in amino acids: CASSGQTLYEQYF. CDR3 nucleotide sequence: TGTGCCAGTTCGGGACAAACCCTCTACGAGCAGTACTTC. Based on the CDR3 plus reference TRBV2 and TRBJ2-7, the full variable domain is EPEVTQTPSHQVTQMGQEVILRCVPISNHLYFYWYRQILGQKVEFLVSFYNNEISEKSEIFDDQFSVERPDGSNFTLKIRSTKLEDSAMYFCASSGQTLYEQYFGPGTRLTVT.

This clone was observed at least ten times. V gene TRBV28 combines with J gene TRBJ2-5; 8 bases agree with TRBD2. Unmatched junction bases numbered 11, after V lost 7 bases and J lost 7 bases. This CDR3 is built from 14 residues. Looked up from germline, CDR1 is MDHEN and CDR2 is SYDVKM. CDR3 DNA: TGTGCCAGCACCCTCGGGGGACTAGAGTCGACCCAGTACTTC. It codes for CASTLGGLESTQYF.

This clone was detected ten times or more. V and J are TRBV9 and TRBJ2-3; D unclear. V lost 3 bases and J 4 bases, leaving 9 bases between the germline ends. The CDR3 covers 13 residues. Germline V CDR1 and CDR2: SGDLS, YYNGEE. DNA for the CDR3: TGTGCCAGCAGCGGAACAGTCCCAGATACGCAGTATTTT. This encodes CASSGTVPDTQYF.

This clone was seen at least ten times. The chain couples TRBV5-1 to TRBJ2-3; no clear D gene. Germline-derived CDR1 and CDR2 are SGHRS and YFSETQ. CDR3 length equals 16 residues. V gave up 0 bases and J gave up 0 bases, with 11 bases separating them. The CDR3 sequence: CASSLGLEESTDTQYF. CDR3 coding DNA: TGCGCCAGCAGCTTGGGGCTAGAAGAAAGCACAGATACGCAGTATTTT.

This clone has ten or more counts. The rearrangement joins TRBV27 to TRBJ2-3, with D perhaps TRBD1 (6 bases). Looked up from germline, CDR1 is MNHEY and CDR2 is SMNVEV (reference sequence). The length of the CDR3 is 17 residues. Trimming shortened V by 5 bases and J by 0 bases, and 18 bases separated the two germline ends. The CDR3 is CASSLLGAGTSTDTQYF. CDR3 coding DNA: TGTGCCAGCAGTCTCCTGGGGGCGGGTACTAGCACAGATACGCAGTATTTT.

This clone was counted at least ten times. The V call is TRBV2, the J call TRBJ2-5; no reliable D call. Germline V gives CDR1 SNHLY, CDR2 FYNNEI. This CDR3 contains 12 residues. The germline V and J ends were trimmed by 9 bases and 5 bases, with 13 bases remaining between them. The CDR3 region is CASHHFEETQYF. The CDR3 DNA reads TGTGCCAGTCATCATTTTGAGGAGACCCAGTACTTC.

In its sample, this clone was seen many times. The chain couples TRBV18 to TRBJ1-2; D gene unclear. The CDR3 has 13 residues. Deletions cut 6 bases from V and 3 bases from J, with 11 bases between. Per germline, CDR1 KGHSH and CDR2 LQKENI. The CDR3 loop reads CASSPTIYYGYTF. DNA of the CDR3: TGTGCCAGCTCTCCGACAATTTACTATGGCTACACCTTC.

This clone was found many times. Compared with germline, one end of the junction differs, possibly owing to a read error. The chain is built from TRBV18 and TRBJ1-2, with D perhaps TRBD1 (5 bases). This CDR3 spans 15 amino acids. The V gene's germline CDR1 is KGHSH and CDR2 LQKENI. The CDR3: CASTPVQGEDYGYTF. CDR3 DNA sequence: TGTGCCAGCACACCGGTTCAGGGTGAGGACTATGGCTACACCTTC.

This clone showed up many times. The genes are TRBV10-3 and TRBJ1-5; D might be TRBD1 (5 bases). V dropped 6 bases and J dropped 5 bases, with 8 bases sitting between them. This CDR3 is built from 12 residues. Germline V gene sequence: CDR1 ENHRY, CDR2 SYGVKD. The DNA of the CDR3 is TGTGCCATCAGGTCGGGGGATCAGCCCCAGCATTTT. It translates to CAIRSGDQPQHF.

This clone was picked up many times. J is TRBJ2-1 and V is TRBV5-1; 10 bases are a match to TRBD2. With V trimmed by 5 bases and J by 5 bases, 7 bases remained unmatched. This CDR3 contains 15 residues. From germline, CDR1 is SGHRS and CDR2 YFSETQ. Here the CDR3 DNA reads TGCGCCAGCAGGCCTCTAGCGGGAGTTGACAATGAGCAGTTCTTC. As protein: CASRPLAGVDNEQFF.